This entry is about one TCR beta chain. What this receptor recognizes is not known. No base quality information exists; no much larger clone differs at one position. The same CDR3 arises from other DNA sequences in this sample as well. Healthy HIV-negative adults with no recently reported acute infections or vaccinations were included as donors. Only Caucasian adults living in Nashville, Tennessee, USA were represented among the donors. Magnetic negative selection was used to enrich CD4+ T cells, after which naive cells were positively selected on CD45RA and the negative fraction became the memory subset. Blood was collected by leukapheresis, and PBMCs were isolated by Ficoll-Histopaque density gradient centrifugation and then cryopreserved in liquid nitrogen vapor phase. Analytical flow cytometry was used to check the purity and quantity of each magnetically sorted T cell population. Each sorted fraction had its genomic DNA isolated and then quantified by UV absorbance on a Nanodrop 2000c.

The data are from a study of shared clonotypes between healthy human individuals (dated by TCRdb to about 2020). Looking at the study overall: The cohort comprised a couple of women and a few men aged 18 to 49 years. For each donor, CD4 naive and CD4 memory were each run on three plates, CD8 naive on two plates, and CD8 memory on one plate. The study deeply sequenced blood TCR repertoires of five healthy adults to estimate repertoire size and the extent of clonotype sharing between individuals. Libraries were prepared and TCR repertoires were sequenced by different laboratories using diverse techniques, in order to increase sequencing depth and limit assay-specific biases. Between about 0.85 and 9.5 billion PBMCs per donor were obtained by leukapheresis. Paper-wide results and their limitations: Compared with non-shared clonotypes, the clonotypes found in all four sorted-subset donors had higher generation probabilities. Rarefaction of sorted-subset datasets indicated incomplete sequencing despite the large sequencing depth. Pairwise subsampling led to the expectation that sequencing depth would affect the degree of clonotype sharing among donors. Naive subsets generally had larger estimated clonotype richness than memory subsets. The small number of donors limited the genetic and exposure-history diversity represented. Sampling was restricted to blood, and TCR repertoires in tissue are likely to differ from TCR repertoires in blood. Roughly 5% of naive CD4, 3.5% of naive CD8, 2% to 2.5% of memory CD4, and more than 0.35% of memory CD8 clonotypes were shared across a few donors.

Per the germline V gene, MNHNS is the CDR1 and SASEGT is the CDR2. The CDR3 contains 13 residues, cysteine and phenylalanine counted. CDR3 DNA is the only sequence kept; it has 39 bases, read in frame from the first base. V is reduced by 6 bases and J by 2 bases, leaving a spacing of 8 bases between them. Using the deep immunoSEQ assay, multiplex PCR amplified TCR CDR3 regions from genomic DNA. Extracted genomic DNA from each cell subset was distributed evenly across all wells of several immunoSEQ 96-well plates, and each plate was treated as a replicate. For sorted subsets, each replicate PCR was loaded with around 200 ng genomic DNA, equivalent to 25,000 to 35,000 T cell genomes. Purified libraries were measured with a Qubit 3.0 fluorometer, size-checked on a Bioanalyzer 2100, and measured again with the KAPA Library Quantification kit. Every immunoSEQ 96-well plate was sequenced on a separate single-read 150-cycle Illumina NextSeq 550 flow cell. The authors' pipeline ran thus. Because the immunoSEQ output included only junctional sequences and no quality scores, the filtering could not be the same as the filtering used for full-length reads. Sequences were annotated with PyIR, a Python wrapper for IgBLAST v1.9, and V/J genes and CDR3 were assigned using IMGT germline references. Reads were filtered out if the reads had weak V/J assignments (E-value above 1e-6), no CDR3, stop codons, out-of-frame junctions, or ambiguous translated residues. A V3J clonotype was defined by an identical inferred V gene, J gene, and CDR3 amino acid sequence. Percentage overlap between repertoires was computed as shared unique clonotypes divided by the size of the smaller repertoire. RTK rarefaction, the Chao1 estimator, and Recon v2.1 estimates of unobserved clonotypes were used to assess repertoire richness. OLGA was used to compute generation probabilities for all TCRbeta clonotypes that the gDNA method yielded from a handful of donors. TCRdb mirrors the immuneACCESS table, restricted to in-frame sequences. Some clones are absent from its copies; in checked studies, under half trace to an unresolved V gene, and the reason for the others is unknown. V and J calls and clone size are as listed in that table; D and trimming were resolved from the DNA. The sample includes over a million clones, with about 96% observed a single time. Roughly 1.2% of the sample goes to the ten largest clones.

The TCR originated in a man younger than 40 in good health. The specimen sequenced was naive CD4+ T cells sorted from blood. The cell subset or site label of this sample denotes: CD45RA+ positively selected. This chain joins TRBV6-1 to TRBJ2-1; the D gene is not confidently resolved. The nucleotides are TGTGCCAGCAGGCAAGGCGCCTACAATGAGCAGTTCTTC. Protein translation: CASRQGAYNEQFF.